This T cell receptor beta chain was identified in a study of T-cell reconstitution after alpha-beta-depleted transplantation in children. Whole-study findings and limits: Surviving recipient T cells and thymic progenitors accounted for the high day-60 TCRbeta diversity observed in some patients. T cells produced anew were the main source of T-cell counts and diversity one year after transplant. In patients about two months after transplant, alpha-beta T cells reportedly arose from several hundred expanded graft clones.

Regarding this clonotype: What it recognizes is unknown.

Trimming took off 5 bases at V and 8 bases at J, with 18 bases between the two ends. Germline loops: CDR1 MNHEY, CDR2 SVGAGI. This CDR3 region has 14 residues. This sample's TCRbeta library carried unique molecular identifier barcodes. TCRdb re-called the PCR reads through MiXCR, storing one row per CDR3 protein. The table lists about 1,000,000 distinct CDR3 sequences, 25% to 35% of them singletons. This TCR was sampled from a boy in the first two years of life who had a stem cell transplant for SCID, so the T cells may come from the graft donor. The chain couples TRBV6-5 to TRBJ1-2; D might be TRBD1 (5 bases). The sequences come from PBMCs, mostly from graft donor cells, collected 360 days after TCRalphabeta/CD19-depleted stem cell transplant. CDR3 in DNA: TGTGCCAGCAGTATACCTGGGACCCTCGGGGGCTACACCTTC. This codes for CASSIPGTLGGYTF.